This is a list of T cell receptor beta chains from one sample in a study of CD8 T cells in ankylosing spondylitis. TCRdb used MiXCR to reprocess the 5' RACE reads, holding one entry per CDR3 protein. Here the sample spans 250,000 to 300,000 distinct CDR3 sequences, 15% to 25% being singletons. Material: blood, either unsorted or a sorted T cell fraction (not recorded which). The receptors come from a male donor with ankylosing spondylitis or in good health (not recorded which). Both conserved end residues are part of each CDR3. The D gene is left open where the match is weak. Only some rows state a clone size, as once, few, many or a class for expanded clones.

>TRBD1|TRBJ2-1|TRBV11-2|many
TGTGCCAGCAGCCTAACCGGGACAGGTATCAATGAGCAGTTCTTC
CASSLTGTGINEQFF
>NA|TRBJ2-1|TRBV24-1|NA
TGTGCCACCAGTGATTACCGACAAGGGGCCTCCTACAATGAGCAGTTCTTC
CATSDYRQGASYNEQFF
>NA|TRBJ1-2|TRBV14|NA
TGTGCCAGCAGCCAAGATCCATCGGGACGGGATGGCTACACCTTC
CASSQDPSGRDGYTF
>NA|TRBJ2-5|TRBV20-1|many
TGCAGTGTCTTTCAGGGGGGGGAGACCCAGTACTTC
CSVFQGGETQYF
>NA|TRBJ2-1|TRBV29-1|NA
TGCAGCGTTGTACTAGCAGGGTACAATGAGCAGTTCTTC
CSVVLAGYNEQFF
>NA|TRBJ2-3|TRBV14|NA
TGTGCCAGCAGCCTAGGTGGGGTAACTAGCACAGATACGCAGTATTTT
CASSLGGVTSTDTQYF
>TRBD2|TRBJ2-1|TRBV7-8|few
TGTGCCAGCAGGCCAACTAGCGTGGTGGGGTACAATGAGCAGTTCTTC
CASRPTSVVGYNEQFF
>TRBD2|TRBJ2-1|TRBV5-6|NA
TGTGCCAGCAGCCCGGAGGGAGCGGGGGGGCCCAGAGCAGAGCAGTTCTTC
CASSPEGAGGPRAEQFF
>NA|TRBJ1-2|TRBV6-1|NA
TGTGCCAGCAGCCCCGGCCCTGTTCGGTATGGCTACACCTTC
CASSPGPVRYGYTF
>NA|TRBJ2-5|TRBV7-3|NA
TGTGCCAGCAGCCCCTCGAGGCTAGCAGAGACCCAGTACTTC
CASSPSRLAETQYF
>TRBD1|TRBJ2-2|TRBV19|few
TGTGCCAGTAGTACCCGGGACAGGCACACCGGGGAGCTGTTTTTT
CASSTRDRHTGELFF
>TRBD1|TRBJ2-3|TRBV29-1|few
TGCAGCGCCTCGGGGACAGAGGCTGATACGCAGTATTTT
CSASGTEADTQYF
>NA|TRBJ2-2|TRBV14|few
TGTGCCAGCAGCCAACTGGCGGCAGAAAACACCGGGGAGCTGTTTTTT
CASSQLAAENTGELFF
>NA|TRBJ1-2|TRBV20-1|few
TGCAGTGCCCTCCTTAACCCCGATGGCTACACCTTC
CSALLNPDGYTF
>NA|TRBJ2-5|TRBV6-5|NA
NA
CASSSSGVGKETQYF
>TRBD1|TRBJ1-5|TRBV7-2|NA
TGTGCCAGCAGCCACGACAGGGTTGGTCAGCCCCAGCATTTT
CASSHDRVGQPQHF
>NA|TRBJ2-5|TRBV5-1|many
TGTGCCAGCAGTTTACTTACCCAAGAGACCCAGTACTTC
CASSLLTQETQYF
>TRBD1|TRBJ1-2|TRBV6-5|few
TGTGCCAGCAGTTACCAAGGGACAGGGGACAGGTACACCTTC
CASSYQGTGDRYTF
>TRBD1|TRBJ1-2|TRBV15|few
TGTGCCACCAGCAGAGGGTTGGGACAGACGCCCTATGGCTACACCTTC
CATSRGLGQTPYGYTF
>NA|TRBJ2-1|TRBV21-1|NA
TGTGCCAGCAGCAAAGGGGGGCGTGCTAGCGGGGGTTCCTACAATGAGCAGTTCTTC
CASSKGGRASGGSYNEQFF
>NA|TRBJ2-2|TRBV7-3|many
TGTGCCAGCAGCCCGGATGGGGGTTCGACCGGGGAGCTGTTTTTT
CASSPDGGSTGELFF
>NA|TRBJ2-1|TRBV20-1|NA
TGCAGTGCTAGGACCGGGGTCTCCTCCTACAATGAGCAGTTCTTC
CSARTGVSSYNEQFF
>NA|TRBJ2-5|TRBV20-1|NA
TGCAGTGCTAGATCCGCTGGGGGTGGAGAGACCCAGTACTTC
CSARSAGGGETQYF
>TRBD2|TRBJ2-3|TRBV4-2|NA
TGTGCCAGCAGCCAAGATTTTGCCACTAGCGGGGGGGCCTTCAGCACAGATACGCAGTATTTT
CASSQDFATSGGAFSTDTQYF
>TRBD1|TRBJ2-3|TRBV3-1|NA
TGTGCCAGCAGCCTAATCAAGGAAACAGGGGAGATTAAGCTGCTGACACGAGATACGCAGTATTTT
CASSLIKETGEIKLLTRDTQYF
>TRBD1|TRBJ1-3|TRBV12-3/TRBV12-4|NA
TGTGCCAGCAGGGACAGGAACTCTGGAAACACCATATATTTT
CASRDRNSGNTIYF
>NA|TRBJ1-5|TRBV3-1|NA
TGTGCCAGCAGCCAGGGCCCCCCTGGAATCCTTAGCAATCAGCCCCAGCATTTT
CASSQGPPGILSNQPQHF
>NA|TRBJ2-2|TRBV12-3/TRBV12-4|NA
TGTGCCAGCAGTTTAGCGACCGGGGGAGGCACCGGGGAGCTGTTTTTT
CASSLATGGGTGELFF
>NA|TRBJ2-2|TRBV9|many
TGTGCCAGCAGCGTAGAAGTCGCGAACACCGGGGAGCTGTTTTTT
CASSVEVANTGELFF
>TRBD2|TRBJ2-3|TRBV10-1|NA
TGCGCCAGCAGTGTCCGGACTAGCGCTGCAGATACGCAGTATTTT
CASSVRTSAADTQYF
>NA|TRBJ2-2|TRBV9|NA
TGTGCCAGCAGCGTAGTGACCCAAGGGGGGAAGCTGTTTTTT
CASSVVTQGGKLFF
>TRBD2|TRBJ2-1|TRBV3-1|few
TGTGCCAGCTGTTTAGTCGTACTAGCGGGAGGGCCCGCCTACAATGAGCAGTTCTTC
CASCLVVLAGGPAYNEQFF
>NA|TRBJ1-1|TRBV19|NA
TGTGCCAGTAAGGGGGTTCTGAACACTGAAGCTTTCTTT
CASKGVLNTEAFF
>NA|TRBJ2-3|TRBV4-1|many
TGCGCCAGCAGCCCGAGGGTTGGCGCAGATACGCAGTATTTT
CASSPRVGADTQYF
>NA|TRBJ2-2|TRBV7-3|NA
TGTGCCAGCAGTTTAGCGTCCCTACTAGTAGCCAAGTGGGACGGGGAGCTGTTTTTT
CASSLASLLVAKWDGELFF
>TRBD2|TRBJ2-3|TRBV7-9|NA
TGTGCCAGCAGCCCACGGACTAGCGGGGGGGATACGCAGTATTTT
CASSPRTSGGDTQYF
>NA|TRBJ1-3|TRBV10-3|few
TGTGCCACCCAGGTGATCTCTGGAAACACCATATATTTT
CATQVISGNTIYF
>NA|TRBJ1-3|TRBV28|many
TGTGCCAGCAGTTTATCGGCAGGGCTTTCTGGAAACACCATATATTTT
CASSLSAGLSGNTIYF
>TRBD2|TRBJ2-3|TRBV12-3/TRBV12-4|NA
TGTGCCAGCAGTGAAACCCGGACTAGCGGGGGGGCAGATACGCAGTATTTT
CASSETRTSGGADTQYF
>TRBD1|TRBJ1-1|TRBV12-3/TRBV12-4|NA
TGTGCCAGCAGTTTAGAGGGGACAGTGAACACTGAAGCTTTCTTT
CASSLEGTVNTEAFF
>NA|TRBJ2-3|TRBV20-1|few
TGCAGTGCTACGGGGGAAGCTAGCACAGATACGCAGTATTTT
CSATGEASTDTQYF
>TRBD2|TRBJ2-5|TRBV12-3/TRBV12-4|many
TGTGCCATCAGAGCGGGGGACCAAGAGACCCAGTACTTC
CAIRAGDQETQYF
>NA|TRBJ1-1|TRBV5-1|few
TGCGCCAGCGCCGGGGCAAGGAACACTGAAGCTTTCTTT
CASAGARNTEAFF
>NA|TRBJ1-1|TRBV3-1|NA
TGTGCCAGCAGCCAAGAAGAGGGTTTGAACACTGAAGCTTTCTTT
CASSQEEGLNTEAFF
>NA|TRBJ2-5|TRBV6-1|few
TGTGCCAGCACTCTCCACATTCAAGAGACCCAGTACTTC
CASTLHIQETQYF